The rows below give T cell receptor beta chains drawn from one sample of a study of blood T cell repertoires in COVID-19. The assay was immunoSEQ multiplex PCR, and TCRdb's table has in-frame clones only and misses some. This table holds roughly 200,000 clones, roughly 81% found once. Sequencing used peripheral blood. Source of these receptors: a woman in her 40s with COVID-19, enrolled during active disease. The CDR3 runs from the conserved cysteine through the conserved F or W. D genes are given only for firm matches. Only part of the rows carry a size: once, few, many, or a class if the clone is expanded.

cdr3_nt cdr3_aa d_call clone_size j_call v_call
TGCAGTGCTAGTGTGCGGGTCGGGACAGATACGCAGTATTTT CSASVRVGTDTQYF - - TRBJ2-3 TRBV20-1
TGTGCCAGCAGGCCTAGACGGACTATTAGCACAGATACGCAGTATTTT CASRPRRTISTDTQYF - - TRBJ2-3 TRBV2
TGTGCCAGCAGCAGCGGGAGTTTCGGCACCGGGGAGCTGTTTTTT CASSSGSFGTGELFF TRBD2 once TRBJ2-2 TRBV7-8
TGTGCCAGTAGGGGAGGGGTGGGGAGAGAGACCCAGTACTTC CASRGGVGRETQYF TRBD2 - TRBJ2-5 TRBV19
TGTGCCAGCAGGCAACAGGGAACAACCCAAGAGACCCAGTACTTC CASRQQGTTQETQYF - - TRBJ2-5 TRBV2
TGTGCCAGTAGTCCCTTAGCGGGGGCCGTCACAGATACGCAGTATTTT CASSPLAGAVTDTQYF TRBD2 - TRBJ2-3 TRBV19
TGTGCCAGTAGTTCAGGGAGGGGCTACACCTTC CASSSGRGYTF - - TRBJ1-2 TRBV19
TGTGCCAGCAGCTACGGACAGGGGGCTGGGTTCGCTGAAGCTTTCTTT CASSYGQGAGFAEAFF TRBD1 - TRBJ1-1 TRBV5-4
TGTGCCAGCAGCCCCGCGGGACTAGAGACCCAGTACTTC CASSPAGLETQYF - - TRBJ2-5 TRBV6-5
TGTGCCAGCAGTGAAGTGGATAGGGGCACTGAAGCTTTCTTT CASSEVDRGTEAFF - - TRBJ1-1 TRBV6-1
TGTGCCAGCTCAAGGCTAGCGGGACAAAGTTCCGGGGAGCTGTTTTTT CASSRLAGQSSGELFF TRBD2 - TRBJ2-2 TRBV18
TGTGCCAGCAGCCCGGGACTAGCGTACGAGACCCAGTACTTC CASSPGLAYETQYF TRBD2 - TRBJ2-5 TRBV27
TGTGCCAGCTCACCGTCACGGGGAAACATTCAGTACTTC CASSPSRGNIQYF - - TRBJ2-4 TRBV18
TGTGCCAGCAGTGAATTCGGGGGAAGTTCACCCCTCCACTTT CASSEFGGSSPLHF - - TRBJ1-6 TRBV6-1
TGTGCCAGCAGCGGCAGACAGGGGAACACTGAAGCTTTCTTT CASSGRQGNTEAFF TRBD1 - TRBJ1-1 TRBV5-4
TGTGCCAGCAGCCCCCTCGGGACTAGATGGGCCGGGGAGCTGTTTTTT CASSPLGTRWAGELFF TRBD2 few TRBJ2-2 TRBV11-2
TGTGCCAGCAGCCGAGCAGCGTCGGTGGAAAAACTGTTTTTT CASSRAASVEKLFF - - TRBJ1-4 TRBV7-8
TGTGCCAGCAGTTTTAACAGGGCCCCCTACAATGAGCAGTTCTTC CASSFNRAPYNEQFF - - TRBJ2-1 TRBV5-4
TGTGCCAGCAGCCTGGGGCCCTTGGCGAACACTGAAGCTTTCTTT CASSLGPLANTEAFF - - TRBJ1-1 TRBV5-8
TGCGCCAGCAGACTGGGGGCATCCTACGAGCAGTACTTC CASRLGASYEQYF - - TRBJ2-7 TRBV5-1
TGTGCCAGCAGTTACGGGACTCTCAATGAGCAGTTCTTC CASSYGTLNEQFF - - TRBJ2-1 TRBV6-6
TGTGCCTGGAGTGTACCAGCGGGGGTGGGGCAGTATTTT CAWSVPAGVGQYF TRBD2 - TRBJ2-3 TRBV30
TGTGCCAGCAGTCCCCGAAGGCGAGCGGGGGTATACGATGAGCAGTTCTTC CASSPRRRAGVYDEQFF TRBD2 - TRBJ2-1 TRBV6-6
TGCGCCAGCAGCACCGGGACTGGAGGCAATCAGCCCCAGCATTTT CASSTGTGGNQPQHF - - TRBJ1-5 TRBV5-1
TGTGCCAGCCGTCGGGGTATGAACACTGAAGCTTTCTTT CASRRGMNTEAFF - - TRBJ1-1 TRBV6-5
TGTGCCAGCAGTTTCTCCGTCCTGAACACTGAAGCTTTCTTT CASSFSVLNTEAFF - - TRBJ1-1 TRBV27
TGTGCCAGCTCATTTGGGACAGGGATAAGGAACACTGAAGCTTTCTTT CASSFGTGIRNTEAFF TRBD1 - TRBJ1-1 TRBV18
TGTGCCAGCAGCTTGGCAGGGGGCAACCTCTACGAGCAGTACTTC CASSLAGGNLYEQYF TRBD1 - TRBJ2-7 TRBV5-6
TGTGCCAGCAGCGTCGGGACATTAGAGGTCGGAAACACCATATATTTT CASSVGTLEVGNTIYF - - TRBJ1-3 TRBV9
TGTGCCAGCAGCCATCCAGGGTTCAATGAAAAACTGTTTTTT CASSHPGFNEKLFF - once TRBJ1-4 TRBV3-1/TRBV3-2
TGTGCCAGCAGCAAGGGACTAGAAGAGACCCAGTACTTC CASSKGLEETQYF TRBD2 - TRBJ2-5 TRBV5-4
TGCGCCAGCAGCCGGGGACTCCAAGAGACCCAGTACTTC CASSRGLQETQYF - many TRBJ2-5 TRBV5-1
TGTGCCAGCAGTCGAGCGAGCGGGAGTGAGACCCAGTACTTC CASSRASGSETQYF TRBD2 - TRBJ2-5 TRBV6-5
TGCGCCAGCAGCTCAGGGTTGGGAGAGACCCAGTACTTC CASSSGLGETQYF - - TRBJ2-5 TRBV10-1
TGTGCCAGCAGTCTGGGACTAGCGGGAACAAATGAGCAGTTCTTC CASSLGLAGTNEQFF TRBD2 - TRBJ2-1 TRBV27
TGTGCCAGTAGTCGGGAGCGGATTTCCTACAATGAGCAGTTCTTC CASSRERISYNEQFF - - TRBJ2-1 TRBV19
TGTGCCAGCAGTGACCTCTTCCCGGGGACTAGCGAGTTCTTC CASSDLFPGTSEFF TRBD2 - TRBJ2-1 TRBV2
TGTGCCAGCAGCACATACGGGACTAGTGTATTTGGCGAGCAGTACTTC CASSTYGTSVFGEQYF TRBD2 - TRBJ2-7 TRBV7-9
TGTGCCAGCAGCTTAGCGCTGACTAGCGGGGGGGATTCGCGTAATGAGCAGTTCTTC CASSLALTSGGDSRNEQFF TRBD2 many TRBJ2-1 TRBV7-2
TGTGCCAGCAGCCCTCTGGGACTAGTTAACAATGAGCAGTTCTTC CASSPLGLVNNEQFF TRBD2 - TRBJ2-1 TRBV11-1
TGTGCCAGCAGTTTATCTGCTAGCTCCTACAATGAGCAGTTCTTC CASSLSASSYNEQFF - few TRBJ2-1 TRBV2
TGTGCCAGCAGCCCCGGGGGGGGCGAATCTGGAAACACCATATATTTT CASSPGGGESGNTIYF - - TRBJ1-3 TRBV5-4
TGTGCCAGCAGTTTATCGATATTACCCCTGAGCTCTGGGGCCAACGTCCTGACTTTC CASSLSILPLSSGANVLTF - - TRBJ2-6 TRBV27
TGTGCCAGCAGCCAAGATATACGGACAGGGTCTGAAAAACTGTTTTTT CASSQDIRTGSEKLFF TRBD1 - TRBJ1-4 TRBV14
TGTGCCACCAGCCCCGCTAGCGGGAGGACCTACAATGAGCAGTTCTTC CATSPASGRTYNEQFF TRBD2 - TRBJ2-1 TRBV15
TGTGCCAGCAGCCTGGAGGGACTAGGGGGACGAGAGACCCAGTACTTC CASSLEGLGGRETQYF TRBD2 - TRBJ2-5 TRBV7-9
TGTGCCAGCAGCTCAGGGGGAAGCTCCTACAATGAGCAGTTCTTC CASSSGGSSYNEQFF TRBD1 - TRBJ2-1 TRBV7-9